This entry is about one TCR beta chain. Its antigen is still unknown. This sample is drawn from a study of beta chain features in type 1 diabetes. Study-wide background: The study found patients and healthy donors alike in age, gender and cell yields.

Expressed TCRB transcripts got sequenced, as all isolated RNA was reverse transcribed. Profiling relied on immunoSEQ multiplex PCR, and the TCRdb table lists in-frame clones only, not all of them. The sample records 150,000 to 200,000 clones, 8% to 8.5% being singletons. J gave up 9 bases and V 5 bases, and 9 bases lay outside the gene matches. The germline CDR1 and CDR2 sequences are SGHTA and FQGNSA. The CDR3 has 16 residues. The study's findings and limits: In all four CD4+ subsets, TCRB CDR3 length was significantly, moderately reduced in type 1 diabetes.

V gene TRBV7-2 combines with J gene TRBJ2-1; 14 bases map to TRBD2. This clonotype was obtained from a woman in her late teens or twenties with type 1 diabetes. The sample comprised central memory CD4+ T cells from blood. The CDR3 DNA is TGTGCCAGCAGCCCCCGACTAGCGGGGGGGCGGGGTGAGCAGTTCTTC. It is translated as CASSPRLAGGRGEQFF.